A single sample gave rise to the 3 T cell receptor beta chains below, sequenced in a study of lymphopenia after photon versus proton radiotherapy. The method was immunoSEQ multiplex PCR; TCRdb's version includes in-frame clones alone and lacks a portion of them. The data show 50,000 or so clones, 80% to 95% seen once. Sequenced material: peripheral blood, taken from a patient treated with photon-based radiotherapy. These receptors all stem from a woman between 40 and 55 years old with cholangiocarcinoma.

CDR3 in DNA: TGTGCCACCAGCACAGTCAGGGGGCAGGAGTACCCGAATGAAAAACTGTTTTTT. Its protein is CATSTVRGQEYPNEKLFF. The rearrangement joins TRBV15 to TRBJ1-4; TRBD1 agrees at 8 bases. The CDR3 has 18 residues. Germline assignment: CDR1 LNHNV and CDR2 YYDKDF (reference sequence). V lost 4 bases to trimming and J lost 5 bases; unmatched junction nucleotides: 15.

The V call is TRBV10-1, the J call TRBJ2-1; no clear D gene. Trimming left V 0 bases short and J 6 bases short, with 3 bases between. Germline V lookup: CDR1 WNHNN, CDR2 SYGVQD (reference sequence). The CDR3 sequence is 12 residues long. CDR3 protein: CASSESGNEQFF. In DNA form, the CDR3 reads TGCGCCAGCAGTGAGTCGGGCAATGAGCAGTTCTTC.

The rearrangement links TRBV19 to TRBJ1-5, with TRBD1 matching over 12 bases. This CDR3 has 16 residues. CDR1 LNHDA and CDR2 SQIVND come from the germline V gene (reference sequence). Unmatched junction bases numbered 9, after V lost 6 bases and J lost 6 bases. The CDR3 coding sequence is TGTGCCAGTAGCCCCCGGGACAGGGGGCGGATTCAGCCCCAGCATTTT. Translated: CASSPRDRGRIQPQHF. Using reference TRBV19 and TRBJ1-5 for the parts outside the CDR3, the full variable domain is DGGITQSPKYLFRKEGQNVTLSCEQNLNHDAMYWYRQDPGQGLRLIYYSQIVNDFQKGDIAEGYSVSREKKESFPLTVTSAQKNPTAFYLCASSPRDRGRIQPQHFGDGTRLSIL.